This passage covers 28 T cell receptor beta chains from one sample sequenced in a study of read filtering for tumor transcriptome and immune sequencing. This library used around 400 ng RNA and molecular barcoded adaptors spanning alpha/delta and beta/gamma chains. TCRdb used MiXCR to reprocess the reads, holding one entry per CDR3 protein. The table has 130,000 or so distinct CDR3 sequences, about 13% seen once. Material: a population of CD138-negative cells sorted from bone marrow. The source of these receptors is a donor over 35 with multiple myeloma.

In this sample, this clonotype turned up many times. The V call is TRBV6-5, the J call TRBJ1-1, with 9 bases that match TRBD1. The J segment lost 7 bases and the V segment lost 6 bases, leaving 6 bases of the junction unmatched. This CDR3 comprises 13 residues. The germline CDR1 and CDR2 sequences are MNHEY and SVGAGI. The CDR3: CASSPDRGSEAFF. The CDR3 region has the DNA TGTGCCAGCAGCCCCGACAGGGGGAGTGAAGCTTTCTTT.

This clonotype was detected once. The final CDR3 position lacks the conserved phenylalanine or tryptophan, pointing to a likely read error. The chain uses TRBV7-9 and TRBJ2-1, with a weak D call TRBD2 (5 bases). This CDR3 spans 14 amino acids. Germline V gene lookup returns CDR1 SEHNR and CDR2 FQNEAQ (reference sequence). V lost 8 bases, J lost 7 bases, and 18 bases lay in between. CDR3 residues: CASGPPGSENEQFL. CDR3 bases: TGTGCCAGCGGCCCCCCGGGGTCGGAGAATGAGCAGTTCCTC.

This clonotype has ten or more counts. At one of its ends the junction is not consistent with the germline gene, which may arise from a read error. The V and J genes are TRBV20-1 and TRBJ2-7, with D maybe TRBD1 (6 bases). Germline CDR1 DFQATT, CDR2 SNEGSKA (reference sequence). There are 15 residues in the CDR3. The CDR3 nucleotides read TGCAGTGCTGGAGATTCCTTAAGGACAGAAGAGCGGCAGTACTTC. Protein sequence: CSAGDSLRTEERQYF.

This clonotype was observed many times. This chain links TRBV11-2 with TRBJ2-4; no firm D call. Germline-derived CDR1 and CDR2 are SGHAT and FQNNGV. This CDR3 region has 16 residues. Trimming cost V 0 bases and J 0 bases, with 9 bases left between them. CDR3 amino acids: CASSLESPLAKNIQYF. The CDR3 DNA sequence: TGTGCCAGCAGCTTAGAGTCCCCTCTAGCCAAAAACATTCAGTACTTC.

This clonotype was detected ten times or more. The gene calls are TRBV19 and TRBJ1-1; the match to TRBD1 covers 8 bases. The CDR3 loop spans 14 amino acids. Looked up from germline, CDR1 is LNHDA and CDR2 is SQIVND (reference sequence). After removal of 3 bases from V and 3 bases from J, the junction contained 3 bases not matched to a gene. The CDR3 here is CASSIGTGDTEAFF. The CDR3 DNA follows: TGTGCCAGTAGTATCGGGACAGGCGACACTGAAGCTTTCTTT.

CDR3 sequence reads: CASSFDRVGSYNEQFF. CDR3 nucleotide sequence: TGCGCCAGCAGCTTCGACAGGGTAGGCTCCTACAATGAGCAGTTCTTC. The chain employs TRBV5-1 and TRBJ2-1, with TRBD1 matching 7 bases. The J segment lost 0 bases and the V segment lost 2 bases, leaving 5 bases of the junction unmatched. Germline assignment: CDR1 SGHRS and CDR2 YFSETQ. The CDR3 extends over 16 amino acids.

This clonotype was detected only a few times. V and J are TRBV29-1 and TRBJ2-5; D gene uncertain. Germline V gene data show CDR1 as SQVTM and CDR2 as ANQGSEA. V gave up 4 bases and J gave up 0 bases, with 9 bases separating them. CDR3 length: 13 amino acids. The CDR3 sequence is CSVAKQYQETQYF. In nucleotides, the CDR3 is TGCAGCGTTGCGAAGCAGTACCAAGAGACCCAGTACTTC.

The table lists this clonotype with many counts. The CDR3 sequence: CASSLGSGRYAYPTYEQYF. The DNA of the CDR3 is TGTGCCAGCAGCTTAGGTAGCGGGAGGTATGCCTACCCCACCTACGAGCAGTACTTC. The chain carries TRBV13 and TRBJ2-7; TRBD2 agrees at 10 bases. Trimming cost V 0 bases and J 2 bases; bases outside gene matches: 13. Germline V gives CDR1 PRHDT, CDR2 FYEKMQ (reference sequence). The CDR3 runs 19 residues.

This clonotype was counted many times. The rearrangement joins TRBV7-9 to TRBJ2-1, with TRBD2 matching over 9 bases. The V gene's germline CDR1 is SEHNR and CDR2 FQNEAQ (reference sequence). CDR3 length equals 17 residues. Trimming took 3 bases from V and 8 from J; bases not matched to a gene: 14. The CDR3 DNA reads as TGTGCCAGCAGCTTTGGGGAGGGACTAGCAGGGTTGGATGAGCAGTTCTTC. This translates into CASSFGEGLAGLDEQFF.

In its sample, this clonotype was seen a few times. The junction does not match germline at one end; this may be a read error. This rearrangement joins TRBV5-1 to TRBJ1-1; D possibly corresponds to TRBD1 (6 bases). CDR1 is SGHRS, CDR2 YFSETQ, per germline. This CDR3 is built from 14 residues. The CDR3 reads CASSLGGGGTGAFF. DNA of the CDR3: TGCGCCAGCAGCTTGGGAGGGGGGGGGACTGGAGCTTTCTTT.

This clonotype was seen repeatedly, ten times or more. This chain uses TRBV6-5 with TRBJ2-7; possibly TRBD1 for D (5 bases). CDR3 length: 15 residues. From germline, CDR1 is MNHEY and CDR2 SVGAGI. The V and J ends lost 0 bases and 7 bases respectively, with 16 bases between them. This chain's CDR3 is CASSYSGAPSREQYF. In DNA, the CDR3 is TGTGCCAGCAGTTACTCAGGGGCACCTTCCCGGGAGCAGTACTTC.

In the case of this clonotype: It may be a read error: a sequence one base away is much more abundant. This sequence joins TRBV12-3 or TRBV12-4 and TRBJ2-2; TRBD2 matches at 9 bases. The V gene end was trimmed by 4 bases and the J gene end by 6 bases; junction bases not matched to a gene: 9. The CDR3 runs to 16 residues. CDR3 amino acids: CASSSPISGSSGELFF. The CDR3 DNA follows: TGTGCCAGCAGTTCCCCGATTAGCGGGAGTTCCGGGGAGCTGTTTTTT.

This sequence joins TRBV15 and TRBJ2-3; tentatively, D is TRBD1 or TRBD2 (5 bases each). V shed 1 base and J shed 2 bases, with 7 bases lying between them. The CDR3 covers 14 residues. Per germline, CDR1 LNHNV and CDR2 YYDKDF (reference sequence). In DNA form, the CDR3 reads TGTGCCACCAGCAGAGGGGGGACCACAGATACGCAGTATTTT. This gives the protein CATSRGGTTDTQYF.

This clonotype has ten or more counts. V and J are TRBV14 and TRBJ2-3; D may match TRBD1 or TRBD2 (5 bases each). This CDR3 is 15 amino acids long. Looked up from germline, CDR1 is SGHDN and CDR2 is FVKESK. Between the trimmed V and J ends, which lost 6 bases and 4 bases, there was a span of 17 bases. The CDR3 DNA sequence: TGTGCCAGCAGTTCCGGGACGACAAGGGCAGATACGCAGTATTTT. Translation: CASSSGTTRADTQYF.

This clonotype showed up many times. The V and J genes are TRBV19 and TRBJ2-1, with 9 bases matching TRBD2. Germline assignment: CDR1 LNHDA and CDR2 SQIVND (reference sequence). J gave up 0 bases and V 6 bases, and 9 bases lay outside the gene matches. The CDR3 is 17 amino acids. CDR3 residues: CASRKGGRASSYNEQFF. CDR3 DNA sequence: TGTGCCAGTAGAAAAGGCGGGAGGGCCAGCTCCTACAATGAGCAGTTCTTC.

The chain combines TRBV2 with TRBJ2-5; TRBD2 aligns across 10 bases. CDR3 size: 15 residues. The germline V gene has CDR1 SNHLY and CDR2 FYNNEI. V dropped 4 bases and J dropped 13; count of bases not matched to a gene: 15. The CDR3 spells CASSGLLAGNPLGYF. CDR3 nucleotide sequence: TGTGCCAGCAGTGGACTACTAGCGGGGAACCCCCTCGGGTACTTC. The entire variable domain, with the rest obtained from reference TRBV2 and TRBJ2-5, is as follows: EPEVTQTPSHQVTQMGQEVILRCVPISNHLYFYWYRQILGQKVEFLVSFYNNEISEKSEIFDDQFSVERPDGSNFTLKIRSTKLEDSAMYFCASSGLLAGNPLGYFGPGTRLLVL.

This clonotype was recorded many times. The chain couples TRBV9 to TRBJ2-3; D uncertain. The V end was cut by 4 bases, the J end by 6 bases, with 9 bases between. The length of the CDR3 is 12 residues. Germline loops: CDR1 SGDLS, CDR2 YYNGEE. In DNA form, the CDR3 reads TGTGCCAGCAGCCTGCCGAGGGATACGCAGTATTTT. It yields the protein CASSLPRDTQYF.

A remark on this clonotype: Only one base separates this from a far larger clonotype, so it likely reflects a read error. The DNA of the CDR3 is TGTGCCAGCAGCTTTAAAAATGAGCAGTTCTTC. Translation: CASSFKNEQFF. The chain couples TRBV11-1 to TRBJ2-1; unclear D gene. From germline, CDR1 is SGHAT and CDR2 FQDESV (reference sequence). Trimming took off 3 bases at V and 7 bases at J, with 4 bases between the two ends. This CDR3 comprises 11 residues.

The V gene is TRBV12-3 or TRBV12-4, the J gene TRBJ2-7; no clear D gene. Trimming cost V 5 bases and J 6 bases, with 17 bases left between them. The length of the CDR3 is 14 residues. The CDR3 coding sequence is TGTGCCAGCAGTCTCCGCTCGGACCTCGCCGAGCAGTACTTC. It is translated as CASSLRSDLAEQYF.

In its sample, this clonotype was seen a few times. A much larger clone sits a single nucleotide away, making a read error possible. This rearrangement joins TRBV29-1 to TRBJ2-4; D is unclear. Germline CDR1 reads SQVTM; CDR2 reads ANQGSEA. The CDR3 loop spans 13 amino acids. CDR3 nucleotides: TGCAGCGTCCTTGCTTTAGCCAAAAACATTCCGTACTTC. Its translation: CSVLALAKNIPYF. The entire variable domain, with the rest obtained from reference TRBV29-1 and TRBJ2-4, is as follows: SAVISQKPSRDICQRGTSLTIQCQVDSQVTMMFWYRQQPGQSLTLIATANQGSEATYESGFVIDKFPISRPNLTFSTLTVSNMSPEDSSIYLCSVLALAKNIPYFGAGTRLSVL.

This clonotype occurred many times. This chain's CDR3 is CASSLELAEYNEQFF. In DNA, the CDR3 is TGTGCCAGCAGCTTGGAACTAGCGGAGTACAATGAGCAGTTCTTC. J is TRBJ2-1 and V is TRBV5-5, with 8 bases lining up with TRBD2. J was trimmed by 4 bases and V by 0 bases; bases with no gene match: 3. This CDR3 is built from 15 residues. CDR1 is SGHKS, CDR2 YYEKEE, per germline (reference sequence).

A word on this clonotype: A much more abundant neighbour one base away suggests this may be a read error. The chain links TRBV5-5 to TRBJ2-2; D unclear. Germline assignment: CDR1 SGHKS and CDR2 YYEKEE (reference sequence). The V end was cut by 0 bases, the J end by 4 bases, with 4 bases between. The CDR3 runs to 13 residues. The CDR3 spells CASSLALTGELFF. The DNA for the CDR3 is TGTGCCAGCAGCTTGGCACTCACCGGGGAGCTGTTTTTT.

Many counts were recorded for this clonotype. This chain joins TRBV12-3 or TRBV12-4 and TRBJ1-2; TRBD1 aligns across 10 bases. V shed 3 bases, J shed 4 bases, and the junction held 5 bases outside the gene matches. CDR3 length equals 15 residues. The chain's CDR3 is CASSFDRGRAYGYTF. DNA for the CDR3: TGTGCCAGCAGTTTTGACAGGGGGCGCGCCTATGGCTACACCTTC.

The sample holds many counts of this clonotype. CDR3 in DNA: TGCAGTGCCCCTAGCGGGAGGAACGGCAATGAGCAGTACTTC. Its protein product is CSAPSGRNGNEQYF. The gene calls are TRBV20-1 and TRBJ2-1, with TRBD2 identical over 11 bases. The DNA end favors TRBJ2-7, so the J call may be wrong. The CDR3 is 14 amino acids. CDR1 DFQATT and CDR2 SNEGSKA come from the germline V gene (reference sequence).

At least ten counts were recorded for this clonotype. The CDR3 region has the DNA TGTGCCAGCTCAAGCTCCTCTAGCGGGCCTGAGCAGTTCTTC. Its translation: CASSSSSSGPEQFF. This sequence joins TRBV18 and TRBJ2-1; the match to TRBD2 covers 8 bases. CDR1 and CDR2 from the germline V gene are KGHSH and LQKENI. The CDR3 loop spans 14 amino acids. The ends lost 5 bases at V and 9 bases at J; junction bases unmatched: 9. Full variable domain (missing parts from reference TRBV18 and TRBJ2-1): NAGVMQNPRHLVRRRGQEARLRCSPMKGHSHVYWYRQLPEEGLKFMVYLQKENIIDESGMPKERFSAEFPKEGPSILRIQQVVRGDSAAYFCASSSSSSGPEQFFGPGTRLTVL.

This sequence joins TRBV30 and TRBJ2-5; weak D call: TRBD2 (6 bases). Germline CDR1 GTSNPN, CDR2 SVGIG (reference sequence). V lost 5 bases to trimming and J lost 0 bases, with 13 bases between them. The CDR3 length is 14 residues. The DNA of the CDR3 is TGTGCCTGGGGGACTGAGGGAAACCAAGAGACCCAGTACTTC. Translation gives CAWGTEGNQETQYF.

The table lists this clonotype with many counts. The CDR3 sequence is CASSSQRTGELFF. The DNA for the CDR3 is TGCGCCAGCAGCTCGCAACGCACCGGGGAGCTGTTTTTT. The rearrangement uses TRBV5-1 and TRBJ2-2; no definite D call. The CDR3 loop spans 13 amino acids. Trimming took off 3 bases at V and 4 bases at J, with 7 bases between the two ends. Germline CDR1 and CDR2: SGHRS and YFSETQ.

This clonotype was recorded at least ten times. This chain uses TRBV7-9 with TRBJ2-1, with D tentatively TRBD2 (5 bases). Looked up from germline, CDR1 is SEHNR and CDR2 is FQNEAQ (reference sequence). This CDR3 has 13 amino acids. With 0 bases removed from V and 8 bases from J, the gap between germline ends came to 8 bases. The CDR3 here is CASSLAGADEQFF. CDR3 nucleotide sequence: TGTGCCAGCAGCTTAGCGGGAGCTGATGAGCAGTTCTTC. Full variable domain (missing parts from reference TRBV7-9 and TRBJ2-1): DTGVSQNPRHKITKRGQNVTFRCDPISEHNRLYWYRQTLGQGPEFLTYFQNEAQLEKSRLLSDRFSAERPKGSFSTLEIQRTEQGDSAMYLCASSLAGADEQFFGPGTRLTVL.